The rows below give T cell receptor beta chains drawn from one sample of a study of blood T cell repertoires in COVID-19. Profiled with immunoSEQ multiplex PCR; TCRdb holds only in-frame clones, not every one. The sample lists over 200,000 clones; just under 85% were seen once. The material sequenced was peripheral blood. The source is a woman in her forties or fifties with active or convalescent COVID-19. The CDR3 runs from the conserved cysteine through the conserved F or W. A D gene is named only where the DNA matches it firmly. Not every row has a clone size; where given, it reads once, few, many or a size class.

TRBJ2-2 . TRBV2 . CASSDQGFGGELFF TGTGCCAGCAGTGATCAGGGGTTTGGCGGGGAGCTGTTTTTT
TRBJ2-2 TRBD1 TRBV5-1 . CASSGTGTGELFF TGCGCCAGCAGCGGGACAGGCACCGGGGAGCTGTTTTTT
TRBJ2-1 . TRBV10-3 . CATADTYNEQFF TGTGCCACCGCGGACACCTACAATGAGCAGTTCTTC
TRBJ2-1 . TRBV5-4 . CASSLDRGGYNEQFF TGTGCCAGCAGCTTGGACAGGGGAGGCTACAATGAGCAGTTCTTC
TRBJ2-4 . TRBV7-9 . CASSLSSNIQYF TGTGCCAGCAGCTTATCGAGTAACATTCAGTACTTC
TRBJ1-4 TRBD1 TRBV5-1 . CASSSGGTASNEKLFF TGCGCCAGCAGCTCGGGGGGGACAGCCTCTAATGAAAAACTGTTTTTT
TRBJ2-4 . TRBV15 . CATSRGTQENIQYF TGTGCCACCAGCAGAGGGACACAGGAAAACATTCAGTACTTC
TRBJ1-2 . TRBV29-1 . CSAQGSYGYTF TGCAGCGCACAGGGTTCCTATGGCTACACCTTC
TRBJ1-5 TRBD1 TRBV11-2 . CASSFGTGDIRNQPQHF TGTGCCAGCAGCTTCGGGACAGGGGATATTAGAAATCAGCCCCAGCATTTT
TRBJ2-6 . TRBV18 once CASSPAASGANVLTF TGTGCCAGCTCCCCAGCGGCTTCTGGGGCCAACGTCCTGACTTTC
TRBJ2-1 TRBD1 TRBV6-6 . CASSYSGAPRGSEQFF TGTGCCAGCAGTTACTCTGGGGCCCCCAGGGGGAGTGAGCAGTTCTTC
TRBJ2-2 TRBD2 TRBV5-1 . CASSSPRGGATGELFF TGCGCCAGCAGCTCTCCCCGCGGGGGAGCTACCGGGGAGCTGTTTTTT
TRBJ2-1 . TRBV19 . CATKNRDNEQFF TGTGCCACCAAAAACAGGGACAATGAGCAGTTCTTC
TRBJ1-6 TRBD1 TRBV2 few CASSELSGTGGSPLHF TGTGCCAGCAGTGAATTGTCTGGGACAGGGGGTTCACCCCTCCACTTT
TRBJ1-6 . TRBV9 . CASSVQNYNSPLHF TGTGCCAGCAGCGTACAGAATTATAATTCACCCCTCCACTTT
TRBJ1-1 . TRBV5-1 . CASSLALGLEAFF TGCGCCAGCAGCCTTGCGCTAGGACTTGAAGCTTTCTTT
TRBJ1-2 TRBD1 TRBV5-1 . CASSSTTGSGYTF TGCGCCAGCAGCTCCACGACAGGGAGCGGCTACACCTTC
TRBJ2-1 . TRBV19 few CASSPRSNEQFF TGTGCCAGTAGTCCTAGGTCCAATGAGCAGTTCTTC
TRBJ2-2 TRBD1 TRBV5-4 . CASSLGQDSGELFF TGTGCCAGCAGTCTGGGACAGGATAGTGGGGAGCTGTTTTTT
TRBJ1-6 TRBD1 TRBV2 . CASSERTGKAPLHF TGTGCCAGCAGTGAGAGGACAGGAAAGGCACCCCTCCACTTT
TRBJ1-5 . TRBV7-2 few CASSLEEGLGPQHF TGTGCCAGCAGCTTAGAGGAGGGGCTGGGACCCCAGCATTTT
TRBJ1-1 TRBD1 TRBV12-3/TRBV12-4 . CASSSGQAQAAFF TGTGCCAGCAGTTCGGGACAGGCCCAGGCGGCTTTCTTT
TRBJ1-4 . TRBV9 . CASSVGVKALRGNEKLFF TGTGCCAGCAGCGTAGGGGTAAAGGCTTTGCGGGGGAATGAAAAACTGTTTTTT
TRBJ2-5 . TRBV3-1/TRBV3-2 . CASNSGLDEETQYF TGTGCCAGCAACTCGGGACTGGATGAAGAGACCCAGTACTTC
TRBJ1-1 . TRBV19 . CASGDMLWATEAFF TGTGCCAGTGGGGACATGCTGTGGGCTACTGAAGCTTTCTTT
TRBJ1-1 . TRBV4-1 . CASSQARRDTEAFF TGCGCCAGCAGCCAAGCACGGAGGGATACTGAAGCTTTCTTT
TRBJ1-2 . TRBV2 . CASTATGVVGGYTF TGTGCCAGCACCGCCACCGGGGTGGTGGGTGGCTACACCTTC
TRBJ1-5 TRBD1 TRBV6-6 . CASTTTGGWQPQHF TGTGCCAGCACCACAACAGGGGGCTGGCAGCCCCAGCATTTT
TRBJ2-7 TRBD2 TRBV27 . CASSLGSGSYEQYF TGTGCCAGCAGTTTGGGTAGCGGGAGCTACGAGCAGTACTTC
TRBJ2-2 TRBD1 TRBV5-6 . CASSSGTGGPGELFF TGTGCCAGCAGCTCCGGGACAGGGGGCCCCGGGGAGCTGTTTTTT
TRBJ2-1 . TRBV9 . CASSVDVGSSYNEQFF TGTGCCAGCAGCGTAGACGTTGGGAGCTCCTACAATGAGCAGTTCTTC
TRBJ1-5 . TRBV28 once CASSLQEVSQPQHF TGTGCCAGCAGTTTGCAGGAGGTCAGTCAGCCCCAGCATTTT
TRBJ1-2 . TRBV10-3 . CAMASANYGYTF TGTGCCATGGCATCAGCTAACTATGGCTACACCTTC
TRBJ1-1 TRBD1 TRBV4-2 . CASSQEPGTGSTEAFF TGTGCCAGCAGCCAAGAACCCGGGACAGGGAGCACTGAAGCTTTCTTT
TRBJ2-1 TRBD1 TRBV27 . CAIRDRDNLNEQFF TGTGCCATCCGGGACAGGGATAATCTCAATGAGCAGTTCTTC
TRBJ1-5 . TRBV28 . CASSGQFYSNQPQHF TGTGCCAGCTCCGGACAGTTCTATAGCAATCAGCCCCAGCATTTT
TRBJ2-2 . TRBV19 . CASRHRQGGAGELFF TGTGCCAGTAGGCATCGACAGGGAGGTGCCGGGGAGCTGTTTTTT
TRBJ1-1 . TRBV28 . CASSYYNSEAMNTEAFF TGTGCCAGCAGTTATTATAATTCCGAGGCCATGAACACTGAAGCTTTCTTT
TRBJ1-3 TRBD1 TRBV3-1/TRBV3-2 . CASSPPGQSTGNTIYF TGTGCCAGCAGCCCCCCGGGACAGTCTACTGGAAACACCATATATTTT
TRBJ1-2 TRBD1 TRBV5-1 . CASSPTGGDGYTF TGCGCCAGCAGCCCGACAGGGGGCGACGGCTACACCTTC
TRBJ1-5 TRBD1 TRBV6-1 few CASSEAMTGRLSNQPQHF TGTGCCAGCAGTGAAGCAATGACAGGGCGTCTGAGCAATCAGCCCCAGCATTTT
TRBJ2-2 TRBD1 TRBV6-6 . CASRTGGANTGELFF TGTGCCAGCAGGACAGGGGGGGCGAACACCGGGGAGCTGTTTTTT
TRBJ2-2 TRBD1 TRBV6-5 . CASSYGGQGGTGELFF TGTGCCAGCAGTTACGGGGGACAGGGCGGGACCGGGGAGCTGTTTTTT
TRBJ1-3 . TRBV23-1 . CASSHPGYGNTIYF TGCGCCAGCAGTCACCCAGGGTACGGAAACACCATATATTTT
TRBJ2-2 TRBD1 TRBV12-3/TRBV12-4 . CASTRTGGELFF TGTGCCAGCACTCGGACAGGCGGGGAGCTGTTTTTT
TRBJ1-1 . TRBV7-9 . CASSLDGRVNTEAFF TGTGCCAGCAGCTTAGACGGCAGGGTGAACACTGAAGCTTTCTTT
TRBJ2-2 TRBD1 TRBV11-2 once CASSYTGGANTGELFF TGTGCCAGCAGCTACACAGGGGGCGCGAACACCGGGGAGCTGTTTTTT
TRBJ1-5 . TRBV6-5 . CASRLGGTGQPQHF TGTGCCAGCAGGCTGGGAGGGACTGGACAGCCCCAGCATTTT
TRBJ1-5 TRBD1 TRBV24-1 many CATSDSDRGQPQHF TGTGCCACCAGTGATAGCGACAGGGGACAGCCCCAGCATTTT
TRBJ2-1 . TRBV5-1 . CASSPGDSYNEQFF TGCGCCAGCAGCCCTGGCGACAGTTACAATGAGCAGTTCTTC
TRBJ1-2 . TRBV9 few CASSTSEGLGNYGYTF TGTGCCAGCAGCACCAGCGAGGGTCTGGGTAACTATGGCTACACCTTC
TRBJ1-3 . TRBV15 . CATSRRSRFTSGNTIYF TGTGCCACCAGCAGGAGGAGTAGGTTCACCTCTGGAAACACCATATATTTT
TRBJ2-3 . TRBV5-1 . CASSLVRGGGDTQYF TGCGCCAGCAGCTTGGTTCGGGGAGGGGGAGATACGCAGTATTTT
TRBJ1-6 . TRBV28 . CASISRGYNSPLHF TGTGCCAGCATAAGCAGGGGATATAATTCACCCCTCCACTTT
TRBJ2-5 TRBD2 TRBV5-1 . CASRVLAGGQETQYF TGCGCCAGCCGGGTATTGGCGGGAGGGCAAGAGACCCAGTACTTC
TRBJ1-1 . TRBV11-2 . CASSPVRGQSTEAFF TGTGCCAGCAGCCCGGTACGGGGACAAAGCACTGAAGCTTTCTTT
TRBJ1-2 . TRBV28 . CASSFGSNYGYTF TGTGCCAGCAGTTTTGGCTCTAACTATGGCTACACCTTC